This T cell receptor (beta chain) was recovered during a study of T cells after posttransplantation cyclophosphamide. Here immunoSEQ multiplex PCR was the method, and the copy in TCRdb shows in-frame clones only, minus some. The data hold 3,000 to 4,000 clones, with more than 65% observed a single time. This CDR3 comprises 15 residues. Trimming cost V 5 bases and J 3 bases, with 14 bases left between them. The germline V gene has CDR1 MNHEY and CDR2 SMNVEV (reference sequence). The chain uses TRBV27 and TRBJ2-1, with D perhaps matching TRBD2 (5 bases). The receptor was derived from a woman aged 55-69 years in good health, CMV-negative, and a related stem cell transplant donor. The sequenced material came from CD8+ T cells sorted from bone marrow. The CDR3: CASSLKRPGYNEQFF. As DNA, the CDR3 is TGTGCCAGCAGTCTCAAGCGGCCGGGCTACAATGAGCAGTTCTTC.